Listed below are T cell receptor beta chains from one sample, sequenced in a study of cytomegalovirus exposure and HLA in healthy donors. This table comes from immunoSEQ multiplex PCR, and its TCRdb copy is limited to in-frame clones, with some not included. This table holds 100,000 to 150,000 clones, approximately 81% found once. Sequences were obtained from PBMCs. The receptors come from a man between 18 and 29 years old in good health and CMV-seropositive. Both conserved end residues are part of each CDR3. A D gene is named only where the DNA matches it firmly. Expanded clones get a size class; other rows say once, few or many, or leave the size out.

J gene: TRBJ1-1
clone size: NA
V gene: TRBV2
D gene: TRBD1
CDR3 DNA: TGTGCCAGCGGGACAGGGTGGGACACTGAAGCTTTCTTT
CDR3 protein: CASGTGWDTEAFF

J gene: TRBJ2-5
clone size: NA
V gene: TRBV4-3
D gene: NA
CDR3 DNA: TGCGCCAGCAGCCAAGGGACAGTACAAGAGACCCAGTACTTC
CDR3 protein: CASSQGTVQETQYF

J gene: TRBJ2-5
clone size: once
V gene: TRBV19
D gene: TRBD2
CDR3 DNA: TGTGCCAGTAGTCCCCCTCCGTTAGCGGGAGGTGGGGAGACCCAGTACTTC
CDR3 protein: CASSPPPLAGGGETQYF

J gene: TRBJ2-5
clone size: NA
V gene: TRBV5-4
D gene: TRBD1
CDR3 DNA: TGTGCCAGCAGCATCTCCGGGACAGGGATGGAGACCCAGTACTTC
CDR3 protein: CASSISGTGMETQYF

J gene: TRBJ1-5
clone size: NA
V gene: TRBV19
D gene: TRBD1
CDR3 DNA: TGTGCCAGTAGTATGGACAGGAAAGTTAATCAGCCCCAGCATTTT
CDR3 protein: CASSMDRKVNQPQHF

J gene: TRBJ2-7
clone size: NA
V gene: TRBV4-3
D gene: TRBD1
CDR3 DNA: TGCGCCAGCAGCCGGGACAGGGCCACCTACGAGCAGTACTTC
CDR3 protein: CASSRDRATYEQYF

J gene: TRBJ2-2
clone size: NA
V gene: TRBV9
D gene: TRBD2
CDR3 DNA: TGTGCCAGCAGCGTAGGGGGGACTAGCGCAACCGGGGAGCTGTTTTTT
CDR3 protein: CASSVGGTSATGELFF

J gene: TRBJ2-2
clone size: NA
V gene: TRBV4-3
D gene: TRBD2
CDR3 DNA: TGCGCCAGCAGCCAAGAGCTTGGCGGGGGAAACACCGGGGAGCTGTTTTTT
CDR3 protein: CASSQELGGGNTGELFF

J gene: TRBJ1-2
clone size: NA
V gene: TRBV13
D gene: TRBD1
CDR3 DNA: TGTGCCAGCAGCTCCGGACAGGGGGCCGTTTTAGCTAACTATGGCTACACCTTC
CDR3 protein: CASSSGQGAVLANYGYTF

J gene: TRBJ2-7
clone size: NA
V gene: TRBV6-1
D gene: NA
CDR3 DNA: TGTGCCAGCAGTGAAGGGTGGGGCGACACCTACGAGCAGTACTTC
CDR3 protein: CASSEGWGDTYEQYF

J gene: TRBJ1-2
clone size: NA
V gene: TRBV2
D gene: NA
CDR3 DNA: TGTGCCAGCAGCCCGGGACTCAAGAACTATGGCTACACCTTC
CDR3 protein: CASSPGLKNYGYTF

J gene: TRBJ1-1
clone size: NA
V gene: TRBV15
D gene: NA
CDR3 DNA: TGTGCCACCAGCAGGGGGGGGAACACTGAAGCTTTCTTT
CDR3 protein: CATSRGGNTEAFF

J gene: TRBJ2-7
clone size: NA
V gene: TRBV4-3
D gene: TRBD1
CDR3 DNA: TGCGCCAGCAGCCAAGGACCGGACAGGGAGAAAGGCGAGCAGTACTTC
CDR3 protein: CASSQGPDREKGEQYF

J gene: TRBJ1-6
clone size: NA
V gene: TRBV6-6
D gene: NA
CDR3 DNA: TGTGCCAGCAGTTACCTTCTCGGGAGCCGTAATTCACCCCTCCACTTT
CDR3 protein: CASSYLLGSRNSPLHF

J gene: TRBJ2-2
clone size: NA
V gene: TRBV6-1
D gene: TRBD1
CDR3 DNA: TGTGCCAGCAGCTCCGGGACAGGGGGCACCGGGGAGCTGTTTTTT
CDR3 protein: CASSSGTGGTGELFF

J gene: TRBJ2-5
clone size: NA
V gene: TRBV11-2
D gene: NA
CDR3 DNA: TGTGCCAGCAGGTCAGCTAGTGGGGAGACCCAGTACTTC
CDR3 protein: CASRSASGETQYF

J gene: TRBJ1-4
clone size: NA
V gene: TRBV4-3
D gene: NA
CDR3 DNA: TGCGCCAGCAGCCAAGAAGGACAGACTGCAACTAATGAAAAACTGTTTTTT
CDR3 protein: CASSQEGQTATNEKLFF

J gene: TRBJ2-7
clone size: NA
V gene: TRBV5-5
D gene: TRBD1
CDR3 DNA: TGTGCCAGCAGCTTGGAGGGGACAGCCTACGAGCAGTACTTC
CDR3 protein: CASSLEGTAYEQYF

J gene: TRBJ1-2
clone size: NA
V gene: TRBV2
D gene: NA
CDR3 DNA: TGTGCCAGCAGTGATCTGGCGGGTTCCTATGGCTACACCTTC
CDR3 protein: CASSDLAGSYGYTF

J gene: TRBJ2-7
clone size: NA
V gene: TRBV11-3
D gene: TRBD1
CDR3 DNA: TGTGCCAGCAGCTTAGAAGGGGGCAACGAGCAGTACTTC
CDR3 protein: CASSLEGGNEQYF

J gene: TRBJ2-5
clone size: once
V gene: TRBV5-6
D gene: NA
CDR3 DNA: TGTGCCAGCAGCGCCGTGCGCGGGGAGTTTCTCACCCGAGAGACCCAGTACTTC
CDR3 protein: CASSAVRGEFLTRETQYF

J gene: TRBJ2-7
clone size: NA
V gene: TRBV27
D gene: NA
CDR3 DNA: TGTGCCTGCAGTTTAGGCAGTTCCTACGAGCAGTACTTC
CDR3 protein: CACSLGSSYEQYF

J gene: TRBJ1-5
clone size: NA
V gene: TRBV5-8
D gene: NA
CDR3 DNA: TGTGCCAGCAGCTTGGAAGGGGCTGGCAATCAGCCCCAGCATTTT
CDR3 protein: CASSLEGAGNQPQHF

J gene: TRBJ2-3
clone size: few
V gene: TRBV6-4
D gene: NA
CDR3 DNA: TGTGCCAGCAGTGACGGGACTAGCACAGATACGCAGTATTTT
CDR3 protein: CASSDGTSTDTQYF

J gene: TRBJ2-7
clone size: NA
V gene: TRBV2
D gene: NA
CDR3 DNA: TGTGCCAGCAGGTCCACAGGGCCCGAGCAGTACTTC
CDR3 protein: CASRSTGPEQYF

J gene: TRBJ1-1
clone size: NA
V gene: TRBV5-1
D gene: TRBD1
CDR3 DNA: TGCGCCAGCAGCGAACAGGGGTTTTCAACTGAAGCTTTCTTT
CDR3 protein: CASSEQGFSTEAFF

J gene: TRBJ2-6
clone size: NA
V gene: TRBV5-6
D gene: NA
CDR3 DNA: TGTGCCAGCAGCTTCGAACAGGCTGGGGCCAACGTCCTGACTTTC
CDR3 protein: CASSFEQAGANVLTF

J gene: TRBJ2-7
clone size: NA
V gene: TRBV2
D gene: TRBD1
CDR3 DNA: TGTGCCAGCAGTGCCCCGGGACAGGGTGTCTACGAGCAGTACTTC
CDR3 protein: CASSAPGQGVYEQYF

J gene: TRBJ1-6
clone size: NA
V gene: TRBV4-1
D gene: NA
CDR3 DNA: TGCGCCAGCAGCCAAGATAGGGGTCTCTCTTCACCCCTCCACTTT
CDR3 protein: CASSQDRGLSSPLHF

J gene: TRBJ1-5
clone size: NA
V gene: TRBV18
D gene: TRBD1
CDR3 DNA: TGTGCCAGCTCACCGACAGGGGGCAGCCAGCCCCAGCATTTT
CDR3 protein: CASSPTGGSQPQHF

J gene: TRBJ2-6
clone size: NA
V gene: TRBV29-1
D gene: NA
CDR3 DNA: TGCAGCGTTGGGGGGCGGGCAGGAGGATCTGGGGCCAACGTCCTGACTTTC
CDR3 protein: CSVGGRAGGSGANVLTF

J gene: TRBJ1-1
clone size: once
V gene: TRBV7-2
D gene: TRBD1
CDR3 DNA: TGTGCCAGCAACCAACCCGGGACAGGGAGGACTGAAGCTTTCTTT
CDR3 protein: CASNQPGTGRTEAFF

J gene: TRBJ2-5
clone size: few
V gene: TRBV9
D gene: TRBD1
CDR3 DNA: TGTGCCAGCAGCGTAGATCAGGGGGATGGGACCCAGTACTTC
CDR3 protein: CASSVDQGDGTQYF

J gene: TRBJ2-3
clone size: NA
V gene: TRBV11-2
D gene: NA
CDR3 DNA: TGTGCCAGCAGCTTTCTAGCAGAGCATAGTACGCAGTATTTT
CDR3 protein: CASSFLAEHSTQYF

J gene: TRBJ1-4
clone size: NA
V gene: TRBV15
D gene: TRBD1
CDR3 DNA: TGTGCCACCAGCGCCCGGGACAGTAATGAAAAACTGTTTTTT
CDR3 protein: CATSARDSNEKLFF

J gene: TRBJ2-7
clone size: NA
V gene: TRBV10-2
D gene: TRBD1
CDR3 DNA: TGCGCCAGCAGTGAATTATTGGGACAGGGGCCCTACGAGCAGTACTTC
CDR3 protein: CASSELLGQGPYEQYF

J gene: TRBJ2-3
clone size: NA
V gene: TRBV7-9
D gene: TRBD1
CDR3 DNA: TGTGCCAGCAGCTCCAGCGCCGGGACAGGGCCTCTAGATACGCAGTATTTT
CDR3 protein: CASSSSAGTGPLDTQYF

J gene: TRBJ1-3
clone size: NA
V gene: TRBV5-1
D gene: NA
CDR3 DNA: TGCGCCAGCGACCGTGGCAGGCGAAGCTCTGGAAACACCATATATTTT
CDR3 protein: CASDRGRRSSGNTIYF

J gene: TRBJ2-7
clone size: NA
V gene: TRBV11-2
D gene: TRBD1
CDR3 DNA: TGTGCCAGCAGCTTAGCAGGGGGACAGGGGGCGACTTCCTACGAGCAGTACTTC
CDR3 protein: CASSLAGGQGATSYEQYF

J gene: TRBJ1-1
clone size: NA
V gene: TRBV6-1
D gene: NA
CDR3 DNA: TGTGCCAGCAGTGAATTGGTTACTTTCGAAGCTTTCTTT
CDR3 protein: CASSELVTFEAFF

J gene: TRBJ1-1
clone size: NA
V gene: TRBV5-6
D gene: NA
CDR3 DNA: TGTGCCAGCAGCCTTTGGCTGAACACTGAAGCTTTCTTT
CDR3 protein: CASSLWLNTEAFF

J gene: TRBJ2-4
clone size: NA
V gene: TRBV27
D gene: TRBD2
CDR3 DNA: TGTGCCAGCAAGCTAGCGGGCGGAGGCAACATTCAGTACTTC
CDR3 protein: CASKLAGGGNIQYF

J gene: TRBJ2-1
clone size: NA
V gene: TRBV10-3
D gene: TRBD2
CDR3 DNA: TGTGCCATCAGGCCCAGTTTTAGCGGGAACTACAATGAGCAGTTCTTC
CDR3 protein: CAIRPSFSGNYNEQFF

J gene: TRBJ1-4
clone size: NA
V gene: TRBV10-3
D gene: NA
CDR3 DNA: TGTGCCATCGCTGGAGACAGTTGGGGAGAAAAACTGTTTTTT
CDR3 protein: CAIAGDSWGEKLFF

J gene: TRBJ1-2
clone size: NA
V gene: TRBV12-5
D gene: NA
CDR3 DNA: TGTGCTAGTGGTTTGGGGGGACAAAACTATGGCTACACCTTC
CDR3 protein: CASGLGGQNYGYTF

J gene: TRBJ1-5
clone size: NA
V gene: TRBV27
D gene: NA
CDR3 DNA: TGTGCCAGCAGTTTATCTGGCACAGGGTACGATCAGCCCCAGCATTTT
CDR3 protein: CASSLSGTGYDQPQHF